Included here is one T cell receptor beta chain sequence, with context. Its antigen is undetermined. Sequencing was preceded by expansion of antigen-specific CD4+ T cells with viral peptide pools in the ViraFEST assay. Researchers isolated CD4+ T cells once roughly ten days of culture had elapsed. Vaccine recipients, nucleocapsid antibody negative, had no prior SARS-CoV-2 infection. Data came from immunoSEQ multiplex PCR; TCRdb stores just in-frame clones and leaves some out. The table records around 36,000 clones, under 75% of them present only once. This sample was included in a study of vaccination effects on CD4 cells after COVID-19. Study summary: All study participants received two doses of BNT162b2 or mRNA-1273 vaccine. Study outcomes and limitations: Only a single clone (1 of 255 vaccine-induced clones in healthy vaccinees) cross-reacted with common cold coronaviruses.

The CDR3 runs 19 residues. Trimming pared 3 bases from V and 0 bases from J, leaving 18 bases between. CDR1 and CDR2 from the germline V gene are MDHEN and SYDVKM. The sequence was collected from a human donor who received a COVID-19 vaccine. The V and J genes are TRBV28 and TRBJ2-6; tentatively, D is TRBD1 or TRBD2 (5 bases each). This sample comprised CD4+ T cells from PBMCs cultured with SARS-CoV-2 spike peptides, obtained before COVID-19 vaccination. The CDR3 coding sequence is TGTGCCAGCAGTTTCCCGAGCAGGGACCTCCGCTCTGGGGCCAACGTCCTGACTTTC. This codes for CASSFPSRDLRSGANVLTF.